Listed below are T cell receptor beta chains from one sample, sequenced in a study of blood T cell repertoires in COVID-19. The data were produced by immunoSEQ multiplex PCR, yet TCRdb's version contains in-frame clones alone and is incomplete. Of hundreds of thousands of clones detected, roughly four fifths appear once; the ten largest clones hold approximately 4.5%. What was sequenced was peripheral blood. The receptors stem from a woman aged 70-85 years with acute or convalescent COVID-19. CDR3s include the opening cysteine and the closing phenylalanine or tryptophan. Fields, in order: D gene, V gene, J gene, clone size, CDR3 DNA, CDR3 protein. D genes are given only for firm matches. Expanded clones get a size class; other rows say once, few or many, or leave the size out.

d_call: TRBD1; v_call: TRBV6-5; j_call: TRBJ2-1; clone_size: -; cdr3_nt: TGTGCCAGCAGTCACGGGACAGGGGGTAGGAATGAGCAGTTCTTC; cdr3_aa: CASSHGTGGRNEQFF
d_call: TRBD1; v_call: TRBV28; j_call: TRBJ1-4; clone_size: -; cdr3_nt: TGTGCCAGCAGTTACCCCGGGACAGGCCTGGAAAAACTGTTTTTT; cdr3_aa: CASSYPGTGLEKLFF
d_call: TRBD2; v_call: TRBV7-2; j_call: TRBJ2-5; clone_size: -; cdr3_nt: TGTGCCAGCAGCTTAAGCGTCAGGCGGGGGGCGGAGACCCAGTACTTC; cdr3_aa: CASSLSVRRGAETQYF
d_call: TRBD1; v_call: TRBV5-1; j_call: TRBJ2-2; clone_size: -; cdr3_nt: TGCGCCAGCAGCGAAGGGACAGGGTCCAACACCGGGGAGCTGTTTTTT; cdr3_aa: CASSEGTGSNTGELFF
d_call: -; v_call: TRBV24-1; j_call: TRBJ1-2; clone_size: -; cdr3_nt: TGTGCCACCAGTATCGCAGGGCACTATGGCTACACCTTC; cdr3_aa: CATSIAGHYGYTF
d_call: TRBD2; v_call: TRBV14; j_call: TRBJ2-5; clone_size: -; cdr3_nt: TGTGCCAGCAGCCAAGATCTGAGTAGCGGGGCAGAGACCCAGTACTTC; cdr3_aa: CASSQDLSSGAETQYF
d_call: TRBD1; v_call: TRBV5-1; j_call: TRBJ2-7; clone_size: -; cdr3_nt: TGCGCCAGCAGCCCGATGACAGGGGGCGAGCAGTACTTC; cdr3_aa: CASSPMTGGEQYF
d_call: TRBD2; v_call: TRBV6-6; j_call: TRBJ2-5; clone_size: -; cdr3_nt: TGTGCCAGCGGAGGACTAGCGGGGACAGAGACCCAGTACTTC; cdr3_aa: CASGGLAGTETQYF
d_call: -; v_call: TRBV4-1; j_call: TRBJ1-2; clone_size: -; cdr3_nt: TGCGCCAGCAGCCAAGATGGAGGGGCCCTAGGCCTGCGTGGCTACACCTTC; cdr3_aa: CASSQDGGALGLRGYTF
d_call: -; v_call: TRBV10-3; j_call: TRBJ1-1; clone_size: -; cdr3_nt: TGTGCCATCAGTGTTACAGGGAGCACTGAAGCTTTCTTT; cdr3_aa: CAISVTGSTEAFF
d_call: -; v_call: TRBV10-3; j_call: TRBJ1-2; clone_size: -; cdr3_nt: TGTGCCATCAGTGGTCAACCGGTGGACTATGGCTACACCTTC; cdr3_aa: CAISGQPVDYGYTF
d_call: -; v_call: TRBV18; j_call: TRBJ1-6; clone_size: -; cdr3_nt: TGTGCCAGCTCAACGGCCTATAATTCACCCCTCCACTTT; cdr3_aa: CASSTAYNSPLHF
d_call: -; v_call: TRBV6-1; j_call: TRBJ2-2; clone_size: -; cdr3_nt: TGTGCCAGCAGTGACAACCAGAACGTCCCCGGGGAGCTGTTTTTT; cdr3_aa: CASSDNQNVPGELFF
d_call: -; v_call: TRBV29-1; j_call: TRBJ2-1; clone_size: -; cdr3_nt: TGCAGCGTCGTAGGACATCCCCTGGGAAATGAGCAGTTCTTC; cdr3_aa: CSVVGHPLGNEQFF
d_call: TRBD2; v_call: TRBV6-5; j_call: TRBJ2-7; clone_size: -; cdr3_nt: TGTGCCAGCAGCGTCCGGACTAGCGGGGGGGCGGAATACTTC; cdr3_aa: CASSVRTSGGAEYF
d_call: TRBD1; v_call: TRBV5-1; j_call: TRBJ1-5; clone_size: once; cdr3_nt: TGCGCCAGCAGCATAACAGGGGAGAGCAATCAGCCCCAGCATTTT; cdr3_aa: CASSITGESNQPQHF
d_call: -; v_call: TRBV12-3/TRBV12-4; j_call: TRBJ1-2; clone_size: -; cdr3_nt: TGTGCCAGCAGTACAGGGACGGTTGGCTACACCTTC; cdr3_aa: CASSTGTVGYTF
d_call: -; v_call: TRBV18; j_call: TRBJ1-4; clone_size: -; cdr3_nt: TGTGCCAGCTCACCACCAGGGAGGGGTAATGAAAAACTGTTTTTT; cdr3_aa: CASSPPGRGNEKLFF
d_call: -; v_call: TRBV10-3; j_call: TRBJ1-1; clone_size: -; cdr3_nt: TGTGCCATCAAAGCGCAGAACACTGAAGCTTTCTTT; cdr3_aa: CAIKAQNTEAFF
d_call: -; v_call: TRBV12-3/TRBV12-4; j_call: TRBJ1-2; clone_size: -; cdr3_nt: TGTGCCAGCAGTTTAGGCAGGGCCGGTGGCTACACCTTC; cdr3_aa: CASSLGRAGGYTF
d_call: -; v_call: TRBV4-3; j_call: TRBJ2-5; clone_size: -; cdr3_nt: TGCGCCAGCAGCCAAGATCTCACAGGGACTATCGGGACCCAGTACTTC; cdr3_aa: CASSQDLTGTIGTQYF
d_call: TRBD1; v_call: TRBV4-1; j_call: TRBJ1-1; clone_size: -; cdr3_nt: TGCGCCAGCAGCTCGACAGGGGCCAACACTGAAGCTTTCTTT; cdr3_aa: CASSSTGANTEAFF
d_call: -; v_call: TRBV5-1; j_call: TRBJ1-1; clone_size: -; cdr3_nt: TGCGCCAGCAGCTTGTGGGGGGGTGACACTGAAGCTTTCTTT; cdr3_aa: CASSLWGGDTEAFF
d_call: -; v_call: TRBV29-1; j_call: TRBJ1-4; clone_size: -; cdr3_nt: TGCAGCGGCCCGACAGGCCAGAATGAAAAACTGTTTTTT; cdr3_aa: CSGPTGQNEKLFF
d_call: TRBD2; v_call: TRBV7-7; j_call: TRBJ2-5; clone_size: once; cdr3_nt: TGTGCTAGCAGCTTCTCTAGCGGGGACCAAGAGTCCCAGTACTTC; cdr3_aa: CASSFSSGDQESQYF
d_call: -; v_call: TRBV18; j_call: TRBJ2-7; clone_size: once; cdr3_nt: TGTGCCAGCTCACCGGCCCAGAAACGCGAGCAGTACTTC; cdr3_aa: CASSPAQKREQYF
d_call: -; v_call: TRBV10-3; j_call: TRBJ1-2; clone_size: few; cdr3_nt: TGTGCCATCAGTGAGTCGTTACAGATCTATGGCTACACCTTC; cdr3_aa: CAISESLQIYGYTF
d_call: TRBD1; v_call: TRBV18; j_call: TRBJ2-7; clone_size: -; cdr3_nt: TGTGCCAGCTCAATAATCGACAGGGAACACGAGCAGTACTTC; cdr3_aa: CASSIIDREHEQYF
d_call: -; v_call: TRBV6-2/TRBV6-3; j_call: TRBJ2-7; clone_size: -; cdr3_nt: TGTGCCAGCAGTTACTCCAGGATCTACGAGCAGTACTTC; cdr3_aa: CASSYSRIYEQYF
d_call: TRBD1; v_call: TRBV5-1; j_call: TRBJ1-2; clone_size: -; cdr3_nt: TGCGCCAGCAGCTTGGAGTTGGGACAGCACTATGGCTACACCTTC; cdr3_aa: CASSLELGQHYGYTF
d_call: TRBD1; v_call: TRBV4-1; j_call: TRBJ1-6; clone_size: -; cdr3_nt: TGCGCCAGCAGTATGGACAGGGGTATTGGTTCACCCCTCCACTTT; cdr3_aa: CASSMDRGIGSPLHF
d_call: -; v_call: TRBV6-6; j_call: TRBJ1-5; clone_size: -; cdr3_nt: TGTGCCAGCAGTTACGGCAGGGTAGGTCAGCCCCAGCATTTT; cdr3_aa: CASSYGRVGQPQHF
d_call: -; v_call: TRBV9; j_call: TRBJ1-3; clone_size: -; cdr3_nt: TGTGCCAGCAGCGTAGGGGTCTCGTTGGACTACTCTGGAAACACCATATATTTT; cdr3_aa: CASSVGVSLDYSGNTIYF
d_call: TRBD1; v_call: TRBV19; j_call: TRBJ2-7; clone_size: -; cdr3_nt: TGTGCCAGTAGTAGCGGACAGGGAATAGCCTACGAGCAGTACTTC; cdr3_aa: CASSSGQGIAYEQYF
d_call: TRBD2; v_call: TRBV6-2/TRBV6-3; j_call: TRBJ2-1; clone_size: few; cdr3_nt: TGTGCCAGCAGTTACCTTAGCGGGGGGCCGAACAATGAGCAGTTCTTC; cdr3_aa: CASSYLSGGPNNEQFF
d_call: TRBD1; v_call: TRBV9; j_call: TRBJ1-1; clone_size: -; cdr3_nt: TGTGCCAGCAGCCCCGGTCGAGGGGGCAGAAGGAACACTGAAGCTTTCTTT; cdr3_aa: CASSPGRGGRRNTEAFF
d_call: -; v_call: TRBV6-4; j_call: TRBJ2-1; clone_size: -; cdr3_nt: TGTGCCAGCGAAAAAAAAGACAGGCTCAATGAGCAGTTCTTC; cdr3_aa: CASEKKDRLNEQFF
d_call: -; v_call: TRBV20-1; j_call: TRBJ1-2; clone_size: -; cdr3_nt: TGCAGTGCTAGTGGCGCAACGAGGGAAAAATATGGCTACACCTTC; cdr3_aa: CSASGATREKYGYTF
d_call: TRBD1; v_call: TRBV6-1; j_call: TRBJ1-1; clone_size: -; cdr3_nt: TGTGCCAGCAGTGAACTAGACAGGGGTACTGAAGCTTTCTTT; cdr3_aa: CASSELDRGTEAFF
d_call: -; v_call: TRBV7-2; j_call: TRBJ1-2; clone_size: -; cdr3_nt: TGTGCCAGCAGCTTGGGTTCAGGATATGGCTACACCTTC; cdr3_aa: CASSLGSGYGYTF
d_call: -; v_call: TRBV7-2; j_call: TRBJ1-5; clone_size: -; cdr3_nt: TGTGCCAGCAGCCCAGACAGTCACCCTAGCAATCAGCCCCAGCATTTT; cdr3_aa: CASSPDSHPSNQPQHF
d_call: -; v_call: TRBV3-1/TRBV3-2; j_call: TRBJ2-2; clone_size: -; cdr3_nt: TGTGCCAGCAGCCAAGGGACTGCCGGGGAGCTGTTTTTT; cdr3_aa: CASSQGTAGELFF
d_call: -; v_call: TRBV5-1; j_call: TRBJ1-6; clone_size: once; cdr3_nt: TGCGCCAGCAGCCAAACAGGGCTCCCCATCGGGTCACCCCTCCACTTT; cdr3_aa: CASSQTGLPIGSPLHF
d_call: -; v_call: TRBV2; j_call: TRBJ1-5; clone_size: once; cdr3_nt: TGTGCCAGCAGTGAAGACAGGCCCTCCCATCAGCCCCAGCATTTT; cdr3_aa: CASSEDRPSHQPQHF
d_call: -; v_call: TRBV19; j_call: TRBJ1-2; clone_size: -; cdr3_nt: TGTGCCAGCGGACAAAACTATGGCTACACCTTC; cdr3_aa: CASGQNYGYTF
d_call: TRBD2; v_call: TRBV7-7; j_call: TRBJ2-5; clone_size: -; cdr3_nt: TGTGCTAGCCGGGGGGGGGCTGGAGAGACCCAGTACTTC; cdr3_aa: CASRGGAGETQYF
d_call: -; v_call: TRBV29-1; j_call: TRBJ1-5; clone_size: -; cdr3_nt: TGCAGCGTTGGTTCCCTCCTCAGCAATCAGCCCCAGCATTTT; cdr3_aa: CSVGSLLSNQPQHF
d_call: TRBD1; v_call: TRBV10-3; j_call: TRBJ1-2; clone_size: few; cdr3_nt: TGTGCCATCAGCCCTAACAGGGGTAACTATGGCTACACCTTC; cdr3_aa: CAISPNRGNYGYTF
d_call: TRBD1; v_call: TRBV2; j_call: TRBJ1-5; clone_size: -; cdr3_nt: TGTGCCAGCAGCTTAGACAGGGGGACGGGGCAGCCCCAGCATTTT; cdr3_aa: CASSLDRGTGQPQHF
d_call: TRBD1; v_call: TRBV6-1; j_call: TRBJ2-3; clone_size: -; cdr3_nt: TGTGCCAGCAGTGCGGGACAGATCACAGATACGCAGTATTTT; cdr3_aa: CASSAGQITDTQYF
d_call: -; v_call: TRBV13; j_call: TRBJ2-1; clone_size: -; cdr3_nt: TGTGCCAGCAGCTCCAACTCTGCGGAGCAGTTCTTC; cdr3_aa: CASSSNSAEQFF
d_call: -; v_call: TRBV6-6; j_call: TRBJ1-2; clone_size: -; cdr3_nt: TGTGCCAGCAGTTCAGGCGACTATGGCTACACCTTC; cdr3_aa: CASSSGDYGYTF
d_call: TRBD1; v_call: TRBV28; j_call: TRBJ1-2; clone_size: -; cdr3_nt: TGTGCCAGCAGCCGGACAGGGGATCACACCTTC; cdr3_aa: CASSRTGDHTF